This TCR beta chain was identified during a study of shared clonotypes between healthy human individuals. Study-level points and caveats: Researchers found naive subsets generally carried larger estimated richness than memory subsets.

HIV-negative, healthy adults without recent acute infections or vaccinations were the donors. Sequencing used immunoSEQ multiplex PCR; TCRdb keeps in-frame clones, though not all of them. The sample consists of 2 million to 2.5 million clones, approximately 96% of them appearing once. This CDR3 contains 15 residues. CDR1 and CDR2 (germline): LNHDA, SQIVND (reference sequence). V lost 4 bases to trimming and J lost 0 bases, with 10 bases between them. With regard to this clone: The antigen remains undetermined.

The sample consisted of naive CD4+ T cells sorted from blood. The sample's subset: CD45RA+ positively selected. V usage is TRBV19 and J usage is TRBJ1-5; D is undetermined. This TCR was recovered from a man younger than 30 in good health. In DNA form, the CDR3 reads TGTGCCAGTAGTACCCGACACGCTAGCAATCAGCCCCAGCATTTT. Amino acids: CASSTRHASNQPQHF.